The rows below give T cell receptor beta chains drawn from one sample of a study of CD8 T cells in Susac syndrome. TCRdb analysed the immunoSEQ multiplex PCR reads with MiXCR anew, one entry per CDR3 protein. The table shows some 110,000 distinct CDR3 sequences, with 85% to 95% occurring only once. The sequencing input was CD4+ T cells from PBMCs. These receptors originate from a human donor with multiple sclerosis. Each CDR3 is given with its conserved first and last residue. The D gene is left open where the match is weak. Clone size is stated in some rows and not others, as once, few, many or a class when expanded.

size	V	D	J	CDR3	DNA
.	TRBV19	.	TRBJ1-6	CASGRTDNNSPLHF	TGTGCCAGTGGAAGGACAGATAATAATTCACCCCTCCACTTT
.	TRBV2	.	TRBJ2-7	CASSDGRDPYEQYF	TGTGCCAGCAGTGACGGCAGGGATCCCTACGAGCAGTACTTC
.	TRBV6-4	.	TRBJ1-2	CASSAFKGRGYGYTF	TGTGCCAGCAGTGCTTTTAAAGGCCGAGGGTATGGCTACACCTTC
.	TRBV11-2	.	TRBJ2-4	CASSLERISSIQYF	TGTGCCAGCAGCTTGGAACGGATAAGCAGCATTCAGTACTTC
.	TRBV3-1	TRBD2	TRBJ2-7	CASSQDFGRIDEQYF	TGTGCCAGCAGCCAAGATTTCGGGAGGATCGACGAGCAGTACTTC
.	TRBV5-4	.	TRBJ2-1	CASSLDVFSSYNEQFF	TGTGCCAGCAGCTTGGATGTCTTCAGTTCCTACAATGAGCAGTTCTTC
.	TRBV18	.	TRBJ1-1	CASSAWTGESFF	TGTGCCAGCTCAGCCTGGACGGGTGAATCTTTCTTT
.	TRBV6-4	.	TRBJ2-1	CASSDRGNEQFF	TGTGCCAGCAGTGACCGGGGCAATGAGCAGTTCTTC
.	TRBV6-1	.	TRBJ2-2	CASMPPGWTTLPSSTGELFF	TGTGCCAGCATGCCCCCAGGTTGGACTACCCTACCCTCGAGCACCGGGGAGCTGTTTTTT
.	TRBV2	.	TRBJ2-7	CASSDYAGLLNEQYF	TGTGCCAGCAGTGACTACGCAGGGTTGTTGAACGAGCAGTACTTC
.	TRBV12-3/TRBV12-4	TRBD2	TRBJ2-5	CASHERGARETQYF	TGTGCCAGCCACGAGCGGGGCGCCCGGGAGACCCAGTACTTC
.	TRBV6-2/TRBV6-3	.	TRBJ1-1	CASKPSSGRTEAFF	TGTGCCAGCAAACCCTCGTCAGGGCGAACTGAAGCTTTCTTT
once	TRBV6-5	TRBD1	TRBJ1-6	CASSYRDRDNSPLHF	TGTGCCAGCAGTTACCGGGACAGGGACAATTCACCCCTCCACTTT
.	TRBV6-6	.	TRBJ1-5	CASSSAGVLHF	TGTGCCAGCAGTTCCGCGGGCGTCCTGCATTTT
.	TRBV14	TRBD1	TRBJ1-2	CASSQPGQASGYTF	TGTGCCAGCAGCCAACCAGGACAGGCCTCTGGCTACACCTTC
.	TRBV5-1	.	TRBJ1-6	CASSLGDRNSPLHF	TGCGCCAGCAGCTTGGGGGACCGGAATTCACCCCTCCACTTT
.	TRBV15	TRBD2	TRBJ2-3	CATSSEGGTSYSGTDTQYF	TGTGCCACCAGCAGTGAGGGTGGGACTAGTTATTCTGGCACAGATACGCAGTATTTT
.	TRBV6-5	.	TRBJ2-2	CASKGRSYAGELFF	TGTGCCAGCAAAGGTAGATCGTACGCCGGGGAGCTGTTTTTT
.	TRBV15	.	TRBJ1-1	CATSREGGNTEAFF	TGTGCCACCAGCAGGGAGGGGGGGAACACTGAAGCTTTCTTT
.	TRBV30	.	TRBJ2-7	CAWKGRAEQYF	TGTGCCTGGAAGGGACGGGCCGAGCAGTACTTC
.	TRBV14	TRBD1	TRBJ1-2	CASISGTDNYGYTF	TGTGCCAGCATCTCCGGGACAGATAACTATGGCTACACCTTC
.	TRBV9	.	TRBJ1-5	CASSEGPNSNQPQHF	TGTGCCAGCAGCGAGGGACCTAATAGCAATCAGCCCCAGCATTTT
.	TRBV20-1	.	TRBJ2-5	CSAPAGQETQYF	TGCAGTGCCCCGGCTGGACAAGAGACCCAGTACTTC
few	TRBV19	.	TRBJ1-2	CASSISWSSPGYTF	TGTGCCAGTAGTATCTCTTGGAGTTCGCCCGGCTACACTTTC
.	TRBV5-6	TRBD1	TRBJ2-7	CASSSRQGRFYEQYF	TGTGCCAGCAGCTCTCGACAGGGGAGGTTCTACGAGCAGTACTTC
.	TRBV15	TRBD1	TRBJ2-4	CATSRSTGASNIQYF	TGTGCCACCAGCAGATCCACAGGGGCATCGAACATTCAGTACTTC
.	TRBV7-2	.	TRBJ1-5	CASSQITGPQHF	TGTGCCAGCAGCCAAATTACGGGGCCCCAGCATTTT
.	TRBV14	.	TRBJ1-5	CASSQPGTCSNQPQHF	TGTGCCAGCAGCCAACCAGGGACGTGTTCCAATCAGCCCCAGCATTTT
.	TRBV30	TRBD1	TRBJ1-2	CAWSVPGTGGGYTF	TGTGCCTGGAGTGTACCGGGGACAGGGGGCGGCTACACCTTC
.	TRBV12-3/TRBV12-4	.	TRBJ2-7	CASTPDRTSYEQYF	TGTGCCAGCACCCCTGATCGGACTTCCTACGAGCAGTACTTC
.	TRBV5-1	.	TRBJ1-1	CASSLDAGPFEAFF	TGCGCCAGCAGCTTGGACGCGGGGCCCTTCGAAGCTTTCTTT
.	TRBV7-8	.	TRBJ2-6	CASSLAAGANVLTF	TGTGCCAGCAGCTTAGCTGCTGGGGCCAACGTCCTGACTTTC
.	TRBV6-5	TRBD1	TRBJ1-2	CASSYSGTAYGYTF	TGTGCCAGCAGTTACTCGGGGACAGCCTATGGCTACACCTTC
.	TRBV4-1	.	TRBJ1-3	CASSQDVLNTIYF	TGCGCCAGCAGCCAAGATGTACTAAACACCATATATTTT
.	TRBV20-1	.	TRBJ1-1	CSASDGNTEAFF	TGCAGTGCTTCGGACGGGAACACTGAAGCTTTCTTT
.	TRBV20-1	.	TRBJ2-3	CSAAPAIAFGTDTQYF	TGCAGTGCTGCCCCCGCGATAGCCTTCGGCACAGATACGCAGTATTTT
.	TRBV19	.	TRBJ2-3	CASSVAASTDTQYF	TGTGCCAGTAGTGTTGCAGCAAGCACAGATACGCAGTATTTT
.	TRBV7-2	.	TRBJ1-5	CASSSPRGSNQPQHF	TGTGCCAGCAGCTCTCCTCGGGGTAGCAATCAGCCCCAGCATTTT
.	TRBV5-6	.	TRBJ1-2	CASSLVGDGYTF	TGTGCCAGCAGCTTGGTGGGGGACGGCTACACCTTC
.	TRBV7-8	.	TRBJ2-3	CASSPGPVNTQYF	TGTGCCAGCAGCCCCGGACCCGTGAATACGCAGTATTTT
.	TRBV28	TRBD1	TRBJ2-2	CATIDRANGELFF	TGTGCCACCATAGACAGGGCAAACGGGGAGCTGTTTTTT
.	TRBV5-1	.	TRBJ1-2	CASSRPGDYGYTF	TGCGCCAGCAGCCGCCCTGGGGACTATGGCTACACCTTC
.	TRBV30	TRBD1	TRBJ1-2	CAWWLPGTGNYGYTF	TGTGCCTGGTGGCTCCCCGGGACAGGGAACTATGGCTACACCTTC
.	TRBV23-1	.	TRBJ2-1	CASSQSPGFYNEQFF	TGCGCCAGCAGTCAGTCTCCAGGGTTCTACAATGAGCAGTTCTTC
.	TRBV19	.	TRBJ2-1	CASSPQRGVNEQFF	TGTGCCAGTAGTCCCCAACGGGGAGTCAATGAGCAGTTCTTC
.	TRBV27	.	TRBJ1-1	CATRSSMGSTEAFF	TGTGCCACCCGCAGTTCGATGGGCAGCACTGAAGCTTTCTTT
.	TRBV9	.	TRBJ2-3	CASSVAQSSTDTQYF	TGTGCCAGCAGCGTAGCTCAGTCTAGCACAGATACGCAGTATTTT
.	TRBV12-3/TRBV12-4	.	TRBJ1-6	CASSLGQGNHF	TGTGCCAGCAGTTTAGGGCAGGGTAACCACTTT
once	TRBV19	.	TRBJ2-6	CASSMGQAGANVLTF	TGTGCCAGTAGTATGGGCCAGGCCGGGGCCAACGTCCTGACTTTC
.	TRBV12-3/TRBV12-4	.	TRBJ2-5	CASRRTGTGTQYF	TGTGCCAGCAGAAGAACGGGAACTGGGACCCAGTACTTC
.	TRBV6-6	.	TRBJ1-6	CASSYSTGTNSPLHF	TGTGCCAGCAGTTACTCTACGGGGACCAATTCACCCCTCCACTTT
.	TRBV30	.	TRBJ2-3	CAWSVLSISTDTQYF	TGTGCCTGGAGTGTACTTTCGATAAGCACAGATACGCAGTATTTT
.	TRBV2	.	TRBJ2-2	CASRGKNTGELFF	TGTGCCAGCCGGGGGAAGAACACCGGGGAGCTGTTTTTT
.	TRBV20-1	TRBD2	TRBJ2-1	CSAKQRGGYYNEQFF	TGCAGTGCGAAGCAGCGGGGGGGATACTACAATGAGCAGTTCTTC
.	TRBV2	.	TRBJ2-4	CASSEQERNIQYF	TGTGCCAGCAGTGAACAGGAAAGGAACATTCAGTACTTC